These 19 T cell receptor beta chains originate from one sample sequenced in a study of cytomegalovirus exposure and HLA in healthy donors. PCR used 60 Vbeta primers and 13 Jbeta primers. This table comes from immunoSEQ multiplex PCR, and its TCRdb copy is limited to in-frame clones, with some not included. Among roughly 100,000 clones, around 70% were seen once, and the ten largest hold about 3.5%. What was sequenced was PBMCs. Receptors were obtained from a man aged 25 to 40 in good health and CMV-seronegative.

The rearrangement uses TRBV7-9 and TRBJ1-2; D call uncertain. Germline-derived CDR1 and CDR2 are SEHNR and FQNEAQ (reference sequence). Trimming took 1 base from V and 7 from J, leaving 10 bases between them. This CDR3 contains 13 residues. CDR3 protein: CASSLGGGPGYTF. As DNA, the CDR3 is TGTGCCAGCAGCTTAGGAGGAGGGCCTGGCTACACCTTC.

The CDR3 bases are TGCGCCAGCAGGGAACGCGGCTCCTACAATGAGCAGTTCTTC. It translates to CASRERGSYNEQFF. The J gene is TRBJ2-1, the V gene TRBV10-2; D is undetermined. V shed 6 bases and J shed 0 bases, with 9 bases lying between them. Germline CDR1 WSHSY, CDR2 SAAADI. The CDR3 loop spans 14 amino acids.

The CDR3 DNA follows: TGCGCCAGCAGCTTAGGGACAGGGGGGGACAATGAGCAGTTCTTC. It is translated as CASSLGTGGDNEQFF. J is TRBJ2-1 and V is TRBV5-1; 11 nucleotides agree with TRBD1. Germline trimming cut 2 bases from V and 5 bases from J; bases unmatched to any gene: 3. The CDR3 length is 15 residues. CDR1 is SGHRS, CDR2 YFSETQ, per germline.

CDR3 amino acids: CASGGLYYEQYF. In DNA form, the CDR3 reads TGTGCCAGCGGGGGCCTATATTACGAGCAGTACTTC. The chain has TRBV28 and TRBJ2-7, with a weak D call TRBD1 (6 bases). V was cut by 8 bases and J by 4 bases, with 12 bases left in between. Per germline, CDR1 MDHEN and CDR2 SYDVKM. This CDR3 is built from 12 residues.

This clone came up a few times. This chain uses TRBV4-3 with TRBJ2-2; the match to TRBD1 covers 7 bases. This CDR3 has 15 amino acids. V dropped 5 bases and J dropped 1; count of bases not matched to a gene: 4. Germline CDR1 and CDR2: LGHNA and YSLEER. The CDR3 coding sequence is TGCGCCAGCAGCGGAGGACAGGTGAACACCGGGGAGCTGTTTTTT. It is translated as CASSGGQVNTGELFF.

This clone came up once. The gene calls are TRBV19 and TRBJ2-1, with 7 bases fitting TRBD1. The CDR3 totals 14 residues. The germline gives CDR1 LNHDA, CDR2 SQIVND (reference sequence). V was pared by 7 bases and J by 3 bases, with 6 bases of the junction left unmatched. The CDR3 nucleotides read TGTGCCAGTATCAAGGGGGCTAACTACAATGAGCAGTTCTTC. Its translation is CASIKGANYNEQFF.

The gene calls are TRBV2 and TRBJ2-7, with D possibly being TRBD2 (6 bases). The germline gives CDR1 SNHLY, CDR2 FYNNEI. The CDR3 runs 17 residues. The V gene lost 3 bases and the J gene lost 0 bases, with 18 bases spanning the gap. The CDR3 reads CASSDVLTGVLSYEQYF. Here the CDR3 DNA reads TGTGCCAGCAGTGACGTGTTGACGGGAGTTCTCTCCTACGAGCAGTACTTC. The whole variable domain, filled in from reference TRBV2 and TRBJ2-7, reads EPEVTQTPSHQVTQMGQEVILRCVPISNHLYFYWYRQILGQKVEFLVSFYNNEISEKSEIFDDQFSVERPDGSNFTLKIRSTKLEDSAMYFCASSDVLTGVLSYEQYFGPGTRLTVT.

This chain connects TRBV9 to TRBJ2-3; D is ambiguous. Between the trimmed V and J ends, which lost 4 bases and 3 bases, there was a span of 12 bases. Germline V CDR1 and CDR2: SGDLS, YYNGEE. This CDR3 is built from 14 residues. In nucleotides, the CDR3 is TGTGCCAGCAGCCCCATCACCGGGACAGATACGCAGTATTTT. Translation gives CASSPITGTDTQYF. Full variable domain (rest looked up from reference TRBV9 and TRBJ2-3): DSGVTQTPKHLITATGQRVTLRCSPRSGDLSVYWYQQSLDQGLQFLIQYYNGEERAKGNILERFSAQQFPDLHSELNLSSLELGDSALYFCASSPITGTDTQYFGPGTRLTVL.

This clone was counted only a few times. This chain connects TRBV11-3 to TRBJ2-1; 8 nucleotides align to TRBD2. V lost 4 bases to trimming and J lost 3 bases; unmatched junction nucleotides: 5. The germline gives CDR1 SGHNT, CDR2 YENEEA. CDR3 size: 15 residues. Here the CDR3 reads CASSSDGTSYNEQFF. CDR3 DNA sequence: TGTGCCAGCAGCTCGGACGGGACTAGCTACAATGAGCAGTTCTTC. Full variable domain (remainder filled in from reference TRBV11-3 and TRBJ2-1): EAGVVQSPRYKIIEKKQPVAFWCNPISGHNTLYWYLQNLGQGPELLIRYENEEAVDDSQLPKDRFSAERLKGVDSTLKIQPAELGDSAVYLCASSSDGTSYNEQFFGPGTRLTVL.

The chain links TRBV11-1 to TRBJ2-1, with D possibly being TRBD2 (6 bases). CDR3 length: 16 amino acids. Germline V gene data show CDR1 as SGHAT and CDR2 as FQDESV (reference sequence). V lost 5 bases to trimming and J lost 0 bases, with 14 bases between them. The DNA for the CDR3 is TGTGCCAGCAGCCCCCGGACGACTAGCTCCTACAATGAGCAGTTCTTC. Amino acid sequence: CASSPRTTSSYNEQFF.

This rearrangement joins TRBV11-2 to TRBJ1-1; D remains ambiguous. This CDR3 region has 12 residues. In germline, CDR1 is SGHAT, CDR2 FQNNGV. Between the trimmed V and J ends, which lost 5 bases and 5 bases, there was a span of 9 bases. The DNA of the CDR3 is TGTGCCAGCAGCCTCGCGGGGACTGAAGCTTTCTTT. Protein product: CASSLAGTEAFF. Drawing the rest from reference TRBV11-2 and TRBJ1-1, the complete variable domain is EAGVAQSPRYKIIEKRQSVAFWCNPISGHATLYWYQQILGQGPKLLIQFQNNGVVDDSQLPKDRFSAERLKGVDSTLKIQPAKLEDSAVYLCASSLAGTEAFFGQGTRLTVV.

V and J are TRBV19 and TRBJ1-5; D remains unclear. The CDR3 consists of 12 residues. Germline CDR1 is LNHDA and CDR2 is SQIVND (reference sequence). V was pared by 3 bases and J by 4 bases, with 4 bases between. The CDR3 spells CASSMRNQPQHF. The CDR3 DNA reads TGTGCCAGTAGTATGAGGAATCAGCCCCAGCATTTT.

The V call is TRBV6-5, the J call TRBJ2-1, with 9 nucleotides matching TRBD1. V lost 6 bases, J lost 6 bases, and 9 bases stayed unmatched. Germline CDR1 reads MNHEY; CDR2 reads SVGAGI. The CDR3 runs to 15 residues. The CDR3 DNA sequence: TGTGCCAGCAGCGCGGGACAGGGCTACTCCAATGAGCAGTTCTTC. Translation: CASSAGQGYSNEQFF.

This chain links TRBV29-1 with TRBJ2-2; TRBD2 might be the D (7 bases). Trimming pared 6 bases from V and 6 bases from J, leaving 14 bases between. The CDR3 is 13 amino acids. Germline lookup yields CDR1 SQVTM and CDR2 ANQGSEA. The CDR3 loop reads CSVAPGGAGELFF. In DNA, the CDR3 is TGCAGCGTCGCCCCGGGGGGCGCCGGGGAGCTGTTTTTT.

Of note for this clone: One end of the junction is discordant with germline, which a read error may explain. This sample also contains other DNA sequences that code for the same CDR3. This chain uses TRBV15 with TRBJ1-2; no firm D call. CDR3 length equals 14 residues. Germline CDR1 is LNHNV and CDR2 is YYDKDF (reference sequence). The CDR3 nucleotides are TGCGCCACCAGCAGAACAAGAAGTAACTATGGCTACACCTTC. This sequence encodes CATSRTRSNYGYTF.

This chain links TRBV27 with TRBJ2-7; D is perhaps TRBD2 (5 bases). The V end lost 4 bases, the J end lost 7 bases, and 11 bases lay between the germline ends. The CDR3 is 12 amino acids. Germline V gene sequence: CDR1 MNHEY, CDR2 SMNVEV (reference sequence). CDR3 region: CASSSQTGEQYF. CDR3 DNA: TGTGCCAGCAGTTCCCAAACGGGGGAGCAGTACTTC.

V usage is TRBV25-1 and J usage is TRBJ2-7; the D gene is possibly TRBD1 (5 bases). In germline, CDR1 is MGHDK, CDR2 SYGVNS. This CDR3 comprises 13 residues. Trimming took 8 bases from V and 5 from J, leaving 16 bases between them. The CDR3 here is CASRLGAINEQYF. The CDR3 coding sequence is TGTGCCAGCCGTCTAGGGGCGATAAACGAGCAGTACTTC.

J is TRBJ1-3 and V is TRBV5-1, with D possibly TRBD1 on 5 matching bases. Trimming shortened V by 5 bases and J by 0 bases, and 12 bases separated the two germline ends. This CDR3 comprises 15 residues. Per germline, CDR1 SGHRS and CDR2 YFSETQ. The CDR3 spells CASRTGPDSGNTIYF. The CDR3 DNA sequence: TGCGCCAGCAGAACAGGTCCAGACTCTGGAAACACCATATATTTT.

The rearrangement joins TRBV4-3 to TRBJ1-5; D uncertain. The V and J ends lost 3 bases and 0 bases respectively, with 9 bases between them. Germline CDR1 LGHNA, CDR2 YSLEER. The CDR3 spans 15 residues. The CDR3 reads CASSQQFYSNQPQHF. For the CDR3, the DNA is TGCGCCAGCAGCCAGCAGTTTTATAGCAATCAGCCCCAGCATTTT.